These T cell receptor beta chains were read from a single sample in a study of Ad26.COV2.S vaccination and SARS-CoV-2 variants. Assay: immunoSEQ multiplex PCR; the TCRdb copy retains only in-frame clones and omits some. Of roughly 700,000 clones in the sample, roughly 90% were seen once. This specimen was peripheral blood, taken in a trial of Ad26.COV2.S vaccine versus placebo. The receptors here all came from a person aged 18-60 years who received the Ad26.COV2.S COVID-19 vaccine or a placebo. Both conserved end residues are part of each CDR3.

J gene: TRBJ2-2; V gene: TRBV5-6; CDR3 protein: CASSHDIWNTGELFF
J gene: TRBJ1-2; V gene: TRBV24-1; CDR3 protein: CATSDFTGDGYTF
J gene: TRBJ2-7; V gene: TRBV29-1; CDR3 protein: CSVEEVDGYSYEQYF
J gene: TRBJ1-5; V gene: TRBV18; CDR3 protein: CASSPQGQGAQQPQHF
J gene: TRBJ2-2; V gene: TRBV4-1; CDR3 protein: CASSRSGGENTGELFF
J gene: TRBJ2-1; V gene: TRBV20-1; CDR3 protein: CSASRDRGDEQFF
J gene: TRBJ2-7; V gene: TRBV5-1; CDR3 protein: CASSLEQTASYEQYF
J gene: TRBJ2-1; V gene: TRBV10-2; CDR3 protein: CASSVDRDYNEQFF
J gene: TRBJ1-6; V gene: TRBV2; CDR3 protein: CARGGKDGAYNSPLHF
J gene: TRBJ1-5; V gene: TRBV18; CDR3 protein: CASSPGRDQPQHF
J gene: TRBJ1-6; V gene: TRBV27; CDR3 protein: CASSLGQGLNSPLHF
J gene: TRBJ2-7; V gene: TRBV6-2/TRBV6-3; CDR3 protein: CASSNYWSNEQYF
J gene: TRBJ1-5; V gene: TRBV4-1; CDR3 protein: CASSQARGSNQPQHF
J gene: TRBJ2-7; V gene: TRBV5-1; CDR3 protein: CASSLVGAGELYEQYF
J gene: TRBJ2-7; V gene: TRBV24-1; CDR3 protein: CATSDSSGSDEQYF
J gene: TRBJ1-6; V gene: TRBV19; CDR3 protein: CASSIGQGARNSPLHF
J gene: TRBJ2-5; V gene: TRBV7-3; CDR3 protein: CASSPRLTQETQYF
J gene: TRBJ1-2; V gene: TRBV27; CDR3 protein: CASSSWGGPGHNYGYTF
J gene: TRBJ1-1; V gene: TRBV2; CDR3 protein: CATRGAEAFF
J gene: TRBJ2-6; V gene: TRBV19; CDR3 protein: CASSMAGANVLTF
J gene: TRBJ1-5; V gene: TRBV19; CDR3 protein: CASSITLGTGRDQPQHF
J gene: TRBJ2-5; V gene: TRBV5-1; CDR3 protein: CASSTRQFETQYF
J gene: TRBJ1-6; V gene: TRBV9; CDR3 protein: CASTLDGGSNSPLHF
J gene: TRBJ1-2; V gene: TRBV30; CDR3 protein: CAWRDGANYGYTF
J gene: TRBJ2-5; V gene: TRBV9; CDR3 protein: CASSVGSVETQYF
J gene: TRBJ1-3; V gene: TRBV2; CDR3 protein: CASSDSVGHSGNTIYF
J gene: TRBJ1-5; V gene: TRBV4-1; CDR3 protein: CASSQGDRVDQPQHF
J gene: TRBJ1-1; V gene: TRBV10-2; CDR3 protein: CASSERLAGDFNTEAFF
J gene: TRBJ2-2; V gene: TRBV7-9; CDR3 protein: CASSISGERTGELFF
J gene: TRBJ2-7; V gene: TRBV2; CDR3 protein: CASSSGTGVGEQYF
J gene: TRBJ2-7; V gene: TRBV19; CDR3 protein: CASSRQLSSYEQYF
J gene: TRBJ1-5; V gene: TRBV18; CDR3 protein: CASSPTGQGLNQPQHF
J gene: TRBJ2-3; V gene: TRBV5-1; CDR3 protein: CASSLEGGVTDTQYF
J gene: TRBJ1-6; V gene: TRBV5-1; CDR3 protein: CASSLEPPENSPLHF
J gene: TRBJ2-1; V gene: TRBV6-5; CDR3 protein: CASSYWRGHEQFF
J gene: TRBJ2-2; V gene: TRBV27; CDR3 protein: CASSFGLAGLFSTGELFF
J gene: TRBJ1-5; V gene: TRBV7-2; CDR3 protein: CASSLVGEQPQHF
J gene: TRBJ1-4; V gene: TRBV30; CDR3 protein: CAWTGAPSEKLFF
J gene: TRBJ2-3; V gene: TRBV5-1; CDR3 protein: CASSLGTSGSTDTQYF
J gene: TRBJ2-1; V gene: TRBV7-6; CDR3 protein: CASSAGGALFNEQFF
J gene: TRBJ2-2; V gene: TRBV5-6; CDR3 protein: CASSLRYSNTGELFF
J gene: TRBJ2-3; V gene: TRBV7-3; CDR3 protein: CASSLRTSGDTQYF
J gene: TRBJ2-5; V gene: TRBV6-6; CDR3 protein: CASSRPWSVETQYF
J gene: TRBJ2-3; V gene: TRBV19; CDR3 protein: CASSSGGSPDTQYF
J gene: TRBJ1-1; V gene: TRBV6-4; CDR3 protein: CASSEDTDTEAFF
J gene: TRBJ1-6; V gene: TRBV6-5; CDR3 protein: CASSLQGWSSPLHF
J gene: TRBJ2-7; V gene: TRBV5-1; CDR3 protein: CASSNGQGSDEQYF
J gene: TRBJ1-1; V gene: TRBV2; CDR3 protein: CASSLTAPTGMNTEAFF
J gene: TRBJ1-2; V gene: TRBV9; CDR3 protein: CASSVGGSHGYTF
J gene: TRBJ1-1; V gene: TRBV5-1; CDR3 protein: CASSFDEEAFF
J gene: TRBJ1-1; V gene: TRBV7-9; CDR3 protein: CASSLVGWNTEAFF
J gene: TRBJ2-7; V gene: TRBV18; CDR3 protein: CASSPWSGRDEQYF
J gene: TRBJ1-1; V gene: TRBV18; CDR3 protein: CASSPLQSGPSNTEAFF
J gene: TRBJ2-5; V gene: TRBV7-9; CDR3 protein: CASSQQGTMNEETQYF
J gene: TRBJ2-6; V gene: TRBV6-4; CDR3 protein: CASSDSVLPSGANVLTF
J gene: TRBJ1-6; V gene: TRBV18; CDR3 protein: CASSRATGVDNSPLHF